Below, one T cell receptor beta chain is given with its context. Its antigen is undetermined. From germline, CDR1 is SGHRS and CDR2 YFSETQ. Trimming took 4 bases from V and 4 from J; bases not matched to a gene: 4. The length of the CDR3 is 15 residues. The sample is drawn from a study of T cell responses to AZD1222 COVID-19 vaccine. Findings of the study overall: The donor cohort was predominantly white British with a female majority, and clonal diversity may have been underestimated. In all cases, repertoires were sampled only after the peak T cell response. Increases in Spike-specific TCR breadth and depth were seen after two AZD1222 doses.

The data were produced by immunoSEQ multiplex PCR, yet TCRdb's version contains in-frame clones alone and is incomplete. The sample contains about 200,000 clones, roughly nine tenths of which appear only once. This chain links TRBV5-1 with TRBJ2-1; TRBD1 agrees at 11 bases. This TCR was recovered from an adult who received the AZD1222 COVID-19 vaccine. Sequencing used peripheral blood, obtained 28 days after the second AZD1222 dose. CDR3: CASSAGQGDYNEQFF. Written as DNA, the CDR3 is TGCGCCAGCAGCGCGGGACAGGGGGATTACAATGAGCAGTTCTTC. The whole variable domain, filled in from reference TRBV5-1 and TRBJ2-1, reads KAGVTQTPRYLIKTRGQQVTLSCSPISGHRSVSWYQQTPGQGLQFLFEYFSETQRNKGNFPGRFSGRQFSNSRSEMNVSTLELGDSALYLCASSAGQGDYNEQFFGPGTRLTVL.